A few counts support the clone carrying this T cell receptor beta chain. The sample is drawn from a study of T-cell memory formation after mild COVID-19. Study details: Largely donor-specific TCR clusters were found.

TCRdb used MiXCR to reprocess the 5' RACE reads, holding one entry per CDR3 protein. The sample contains almost 350,000 distinct CDR3 sequences, around 20% of which appear only once. V lost 3 bases, J lost 0 bases, and 8 bases lay in between. Germline CDR1 is KGHSH and CDR2 is LQKENI. CDR3 length: 14 amino acids. This chain links TRBV18 with TRBJ1-2, with a possible D match to TRBD1 (5 bases). The sample comprised PBMCs or a T cell subset sorted from them (not recorded which). The TCR comes from a man aged 18 to 35 who had mild COVID-19 (a few samples of this study predate the infection). Cell type and time point are not known. The CDR3 DNA sequence: TGTGCCAGCTCACCTTCGACAGCTAACTATGGCTACACCTTC. Translating it yields CASSPSTANYGYTF.